The clone carrying this T cell receptor beta chain was counted many times. The sorted libraries drew on 910,000 or so T cells that were CD4+ or CD8+. The germline V gene encodes CDR1 ENHRY and CDR2 SYGVKD. V lost 0 bases to trimming and J lost 4 bases; unmatched junction nucleotides: 13. The CDR3 has 20 residues. This record comes from a study of neurological immune-mediated disorders. The cDNA was generated by 5'RACE with 10-nucleotide random UMIs. The authors obtained over 180 million TCR-beta sequences from 15-18 subjects per sequencing run. TCRdb reanalysed the 5' RACE reads using MiXCR and keeps one entry per CDR3 protein. The data show 30,000 to 45,000 distinct CDR3 sequences, around 5% seen once.

The chain recombines TRBV10-3 with TRBJ2-7; 15 bases are a match to TRBD2. The TCR originated in a man aged 18 to 30 in good health. The source material was CD4+ T cells from blood. The CDR3 DNA reads as TGTGCCATCAGTGAGTCGTTGGGGACTAGCGGGGGGCCAATGCTGTACGAGCAGTACTTC. This sequence encodes CAISESLGTSGGPMLYEQYF.